Here is one TCR beta chain with its context. Its binding antigen is unknown. It has no much larger one-base neighbor in the sample; base qualities were not kept. The donors were healthy, HIV-negative adults who had no recently reported acute infections or vaccinations. Only Caucasian adults living in Nashville, Tennessee, USA were represented among the donors. CD4+ T cells were enriched by magnetic negative selection; naive cells were then positively selected on CD45RA, and the negative fraction formed the memory subset. After blood collection by leukapheresis, PBMCs were isolated using Ficoll-Histopaque density gradient centrifugation and then cryopreserved in the vapor phase of liquid nitrogen. Purity and quantity of every magnetically sorted T cell population were checked by analytical flow cytometry. Genomic DNA was isolated from every sorted fraction and measured by UV absorbance on a Nanodrop 2000c.

Using the deep immunoSEQ assay, TCR CDR3 regions were amplified from genomic DNA by multiplex PCR. Extracted genomic DNA from each cell subset was spread evenly across all wells of several immunoSEQ 96-well plates, with each plate serving as a replicate. For sorted subsets, roughly 200 ng of genomic DNA, equivalent to 30,000 or so T cell genomes, went into each replicate PCR. Purified libraries were measured with a Qubit 3.0 fluorometer, size-checked on a Bioanalyzer 2100, and measured again with the KAPA Library Quantification kit. Every immunoSEQ 96-well plate was sequenced on a separate single-read 150-cycle Illumina NextSeq 550 flow cell. Per the authors' processing: Because the immunoSEQ output held only junctional sequences and lacked quality scores, the filtering could not match the filtering applied to full-length reads. To assign V/J genes and CDR3, sequences were annotated using PyIR, a Python wrapper for IgBLAST v1.9, with IMGT germline references. Reads were filtered out if the reads had weak V/J assignments (E-value above 1e-6), no CDR3, stop codons, out-of-frame junctions, or ambiguous translated residues. A V3J clonotype was defined by an identical inferred V gene, J gene, and CDR3 amino acid sequence. Percentage overlap between repertoires was calculated by dividing the number of shared unique clonotypes by the size of the smaller repertoire. Repertoire richness was assessed with RTK rarefaction, the Chao1 estimator, and Recon v2.1 estimates of unobserved clonotypes. Generation probabilities for all TCRbeta clonotypes obtained by the gDNA method from a handful of donors were computed using OLGA. Here the immuneACCESS table is served through TCRdb, limited to in-frame sequences with V and J called. Missing clones are a known gap in these copies; in checked studies unresolved V genes cover under half, and the rest lacks a known reason. V and J calls and clone size are given by that table; D and trimming were obtained from the DNA. For this sample the table gives around 1.5 million clones, of which approximately 98% were detected only once. About 0.4% of the sample lies in the top ten.

This record belongs to a study of shared clonotypes between healthy human individuals (TCRdb year 2020). Context from the whole study: The cohort comprised two women and a few men aged 18 to 49 years. For each donor, CD4 naive and CD4 memory were each given three plates, CD8 naive was given two plates, and CD8 memory was given one plate. The study deeply sequenced blood TCR repertoires of about 5 healthy adults to estimate repertoire size and the extent of clonotype sharing between individuals. Libraries were prepared and TCR repertoires were sequenced by different laboratories using diverse techniques, in order to increase sequencing depth and limit assay-specific biases. Leukapheresis yielded between about 0.85 and 10 billion PBMCs per donor.

Based on the germline V gene, the CDR1 and CDR2 sequences are SGDLS and YYNGEE. V was cut back by 3 bases and J by 0 bases, leaving a gap of 12 bases between them. From its cysteine to its phenylalanine, the CDR3 spans 16 amino acids. Of the read, only the CDR3 DNA is kept; its 48 bases are in frame from base 1. Findings and caveats that apply to the study as a whole: Estimated clonotype richness was generally larger for naive than for memory subsets. Around 5% of naive CD4, 3.5% of naive CD8, around 2.3% of memory CD4, and less than 0.45% of memory CD8 clonotypes were shared across a few donors. Pairwise subsampling indicated that sequencing depth was expected to affect the degree of clonotype sharing among donors. Because the study included only a small number of donors, the genetic and exposure-history diversity represented was limited. Higher generation probabilities were observed for clonotypes shared by all four sorted-subset donors than for non-shared clonotypes. Sampling was restricted to blood, and TCR repertoires in tissue are likely to differ from TCR repertoires in blood. Even with the large sequencing depth, rarefaction of the sorted-subset datasets indicated that sequencing was incomplete.

The sequenced sample consisted of naive CD4+ T cells sorted from blood. The intended sense of this specimen's cell subset or site label: CD45RA+ positively selected. The origin of this receptor is a man between 25 and 39 years old in good health. The receptor chain draws on TRBV9 and TRBJ2-2, with no confidently assigned D gene. The CDR3 sequence is CASSGVGSSNTGELFF. The DNA is as follows: TGTGCCAGCAGCGGGGTGGGCAGTTCGAACACCGGGGAGCTGTTTTTT.